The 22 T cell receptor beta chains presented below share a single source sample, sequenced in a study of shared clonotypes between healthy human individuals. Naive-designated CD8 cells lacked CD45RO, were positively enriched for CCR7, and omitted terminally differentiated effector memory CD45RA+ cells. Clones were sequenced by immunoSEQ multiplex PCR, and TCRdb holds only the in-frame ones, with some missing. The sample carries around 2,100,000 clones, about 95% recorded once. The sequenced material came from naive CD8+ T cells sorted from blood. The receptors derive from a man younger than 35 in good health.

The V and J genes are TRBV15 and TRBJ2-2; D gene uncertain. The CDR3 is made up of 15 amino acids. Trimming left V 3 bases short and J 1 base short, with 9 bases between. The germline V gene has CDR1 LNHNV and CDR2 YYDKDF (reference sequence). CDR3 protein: CATSSSLENTGELFF. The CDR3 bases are TGTGCCACCAGCAGCTCTCTAGAGAACACCGGGGAGCTGTTTTTT.

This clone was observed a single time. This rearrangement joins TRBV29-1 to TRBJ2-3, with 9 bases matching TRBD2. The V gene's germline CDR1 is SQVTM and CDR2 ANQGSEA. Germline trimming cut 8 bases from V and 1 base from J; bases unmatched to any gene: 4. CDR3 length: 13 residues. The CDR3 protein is CSPIAGGTDTQYF. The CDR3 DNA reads TGCAGCCCCATAGCGGGGGGCACAGATACGCAGTATTTT.

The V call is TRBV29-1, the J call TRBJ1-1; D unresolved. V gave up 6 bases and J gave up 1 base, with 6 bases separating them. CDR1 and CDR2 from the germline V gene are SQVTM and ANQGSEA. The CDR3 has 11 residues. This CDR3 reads CSVSWNTEAFF. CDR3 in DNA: TGCAGCGTGAGTTGGAACACTGAAGCTTTCTTT.

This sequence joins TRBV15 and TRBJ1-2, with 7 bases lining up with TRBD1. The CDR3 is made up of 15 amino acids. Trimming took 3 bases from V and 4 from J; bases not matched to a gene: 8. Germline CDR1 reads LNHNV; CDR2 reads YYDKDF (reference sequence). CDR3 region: CATSRPTTGTYGYTF. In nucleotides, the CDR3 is TGTGCCACCAGCAGGCCCACGACAGGGACCTATGGCTACACCTTC.

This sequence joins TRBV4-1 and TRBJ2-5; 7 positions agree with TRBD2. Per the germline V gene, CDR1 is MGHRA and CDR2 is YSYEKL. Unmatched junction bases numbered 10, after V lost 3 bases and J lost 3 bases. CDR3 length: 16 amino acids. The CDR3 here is CASSHSGGSVEETQYF. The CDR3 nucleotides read TGCGCCAGCAGCCACTCTGGCGGGAGCGTGGAAGAGACCCAGTACTTC.

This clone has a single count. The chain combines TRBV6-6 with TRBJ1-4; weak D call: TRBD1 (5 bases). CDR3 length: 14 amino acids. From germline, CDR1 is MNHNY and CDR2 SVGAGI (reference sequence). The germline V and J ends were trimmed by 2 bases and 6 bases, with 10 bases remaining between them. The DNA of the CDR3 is TGTGCCAGCAGTTACATGGGGCCTGATGAAAAACTGTTTTTT. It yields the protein CASSYMGPDEKLFF.

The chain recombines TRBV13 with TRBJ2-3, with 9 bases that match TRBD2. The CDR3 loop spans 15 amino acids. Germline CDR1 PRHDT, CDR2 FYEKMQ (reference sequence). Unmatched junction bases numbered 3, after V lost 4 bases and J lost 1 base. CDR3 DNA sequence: TGTGCCAGCAGCTCAAGGACTAGCGGCACAGATACGCAGTATTTT. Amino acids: CASSSRTSGTDTQYF.

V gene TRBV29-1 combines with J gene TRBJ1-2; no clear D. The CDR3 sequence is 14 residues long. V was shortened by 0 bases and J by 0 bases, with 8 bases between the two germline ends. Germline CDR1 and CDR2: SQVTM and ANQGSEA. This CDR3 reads CSVEDLTANYGYTF. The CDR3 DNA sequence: TGCAGCGTTGAAGATCTGACGGCTAACTATGGCTACACCTTC.

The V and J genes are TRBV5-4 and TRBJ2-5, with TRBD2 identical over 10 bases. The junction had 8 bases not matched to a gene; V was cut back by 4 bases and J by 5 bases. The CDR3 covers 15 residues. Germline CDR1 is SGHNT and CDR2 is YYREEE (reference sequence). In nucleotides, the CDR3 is TGTGCCAGCAGCCTGGAAGCGGGAGGGATGGAGACCCAGTACTTC. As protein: CASSLEAGGMETQYF.

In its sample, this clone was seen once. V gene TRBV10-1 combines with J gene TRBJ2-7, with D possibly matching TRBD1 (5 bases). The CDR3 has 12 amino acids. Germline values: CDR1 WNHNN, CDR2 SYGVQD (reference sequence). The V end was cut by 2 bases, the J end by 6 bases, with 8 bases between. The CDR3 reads CASSEDRLEQYF. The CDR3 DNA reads TGCGCCAGCAGTGAGGACAGACTCGAGCAGTACTTC.

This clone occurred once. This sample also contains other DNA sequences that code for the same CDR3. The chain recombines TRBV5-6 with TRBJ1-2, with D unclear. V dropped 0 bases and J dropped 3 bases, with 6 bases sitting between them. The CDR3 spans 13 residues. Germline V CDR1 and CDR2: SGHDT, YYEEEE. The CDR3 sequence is CASSLEGDYGYTF. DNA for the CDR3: TGTGCCAGCAGCTTGGAGGGTGACTATGGCTACACCTTC. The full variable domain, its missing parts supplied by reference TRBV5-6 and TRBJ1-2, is DAGVTQSPTHLIKTRGQQVTLRCSPKSGHDTVSWYQQALGQGPQFIFQYYEEEERQRGNFPDRFSGHQFPNYSSELNVNALLLGDSALYLCASSLEGDYGYTFGSGTRLTVV.

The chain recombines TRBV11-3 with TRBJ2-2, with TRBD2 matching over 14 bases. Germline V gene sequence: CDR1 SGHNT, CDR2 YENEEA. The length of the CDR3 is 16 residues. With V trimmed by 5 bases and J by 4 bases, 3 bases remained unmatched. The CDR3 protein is CASSPGLAGVTGELFF. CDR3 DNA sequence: TGTGCCAGCAGCCCGGGACTAGCGGGAGTCACCGGGGAGCTGTTTTTT.

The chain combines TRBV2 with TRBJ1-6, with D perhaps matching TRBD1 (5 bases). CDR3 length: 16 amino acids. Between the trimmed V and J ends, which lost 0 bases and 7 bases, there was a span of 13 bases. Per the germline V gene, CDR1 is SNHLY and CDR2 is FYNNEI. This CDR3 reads CASSEAVRASNSPLHF. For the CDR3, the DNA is TGTGCCAGCAGTGAAGCGGTCAGGGCGTCCAATTCACCCCTCCACTTT.

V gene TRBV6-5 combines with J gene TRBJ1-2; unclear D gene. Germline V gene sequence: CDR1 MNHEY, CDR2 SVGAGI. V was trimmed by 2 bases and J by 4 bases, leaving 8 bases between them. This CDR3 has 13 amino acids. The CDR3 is CASSYGIFYGYTF. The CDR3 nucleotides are TGTGCCAGCAGTTACGGGATATTCTATGGCTACACCTTC.

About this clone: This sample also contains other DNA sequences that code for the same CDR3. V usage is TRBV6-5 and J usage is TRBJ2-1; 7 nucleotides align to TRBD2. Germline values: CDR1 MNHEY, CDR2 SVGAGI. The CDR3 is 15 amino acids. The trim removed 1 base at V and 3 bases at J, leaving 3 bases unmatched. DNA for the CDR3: TGTGCCAGCAGTTACTTAGGCGGGAGCTACAATGAGCAGTTCTTC. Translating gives CASSYLGGSYNEQFF.

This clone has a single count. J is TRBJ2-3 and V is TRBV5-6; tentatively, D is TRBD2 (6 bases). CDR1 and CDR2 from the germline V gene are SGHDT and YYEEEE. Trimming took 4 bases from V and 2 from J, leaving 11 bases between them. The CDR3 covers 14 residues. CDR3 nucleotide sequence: TGTGCCAGCAGCATGGGACTCGACACAGATACGCAGTATTTT. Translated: CASSMGLDTDTQYF.

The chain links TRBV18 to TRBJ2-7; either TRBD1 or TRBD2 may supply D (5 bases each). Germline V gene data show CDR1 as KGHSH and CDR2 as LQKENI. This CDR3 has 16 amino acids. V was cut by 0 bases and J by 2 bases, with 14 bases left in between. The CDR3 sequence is CASSPPPGTQAYEQYF. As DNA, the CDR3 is TGTGCCAGCTCACCACCGCCCGGGACGCAAGCCTACGAGCAGTACTTC.

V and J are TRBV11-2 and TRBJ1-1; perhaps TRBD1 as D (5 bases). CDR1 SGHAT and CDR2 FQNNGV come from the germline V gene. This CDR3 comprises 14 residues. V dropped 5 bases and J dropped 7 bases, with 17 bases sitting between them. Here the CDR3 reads CASSALGARDEAFF. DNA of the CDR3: TGTGCCAGCAGCGCCCTCGGGGCGCGTGATGAAGCTTTCTTT.

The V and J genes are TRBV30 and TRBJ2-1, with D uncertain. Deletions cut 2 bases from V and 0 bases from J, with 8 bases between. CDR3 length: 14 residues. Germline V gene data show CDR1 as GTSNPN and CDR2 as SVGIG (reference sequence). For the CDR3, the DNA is TGTGCCTGGAGTAGCTTCAGCTCCTACAATGAGCAGTTCTTC. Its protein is CAWSSFSSYNEQFF.

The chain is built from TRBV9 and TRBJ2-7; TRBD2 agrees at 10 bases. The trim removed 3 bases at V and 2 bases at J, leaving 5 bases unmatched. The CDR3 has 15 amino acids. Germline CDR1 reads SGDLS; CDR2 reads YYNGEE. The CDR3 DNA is TGTGCCAGCAGCGGGGAACTAGCGGGGACCTACGAGCAGTACTTC. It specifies CASSGELAGTYEQYF.

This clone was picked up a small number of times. This CDR3 is CASSVASANYGYTF. As DNA, the CDR3 is TGTGCCAGCAGCGTAGCCAGTGCTAACTATGGCTACACCTTC. The chain has TRBV9 and TRBJ1-2, with D unclear. This CDR3 has 14 residues. V was trimmed by 0 bases and J by 0 bases, leaving 6 bases between them. CDR1 is SGDLS and CDR2 is YYNGEE in the germline V gene.

The CDR3 reads CASAFTDTQYF. CDR3 DNA sequence: TGTGCCAGCGCCTTCACAGATACGCAGTATTTT. This chain links TRBV27 with TRBJ2-3; the D is unclear. Per the germline V gene, CDR1 is MNHEY and CDR2 is SMNVEV (reference sequence). Trimming removed 8 bases from V and 2 bases from J, with 5 bases in between. The CDR3 totals 11 residues.